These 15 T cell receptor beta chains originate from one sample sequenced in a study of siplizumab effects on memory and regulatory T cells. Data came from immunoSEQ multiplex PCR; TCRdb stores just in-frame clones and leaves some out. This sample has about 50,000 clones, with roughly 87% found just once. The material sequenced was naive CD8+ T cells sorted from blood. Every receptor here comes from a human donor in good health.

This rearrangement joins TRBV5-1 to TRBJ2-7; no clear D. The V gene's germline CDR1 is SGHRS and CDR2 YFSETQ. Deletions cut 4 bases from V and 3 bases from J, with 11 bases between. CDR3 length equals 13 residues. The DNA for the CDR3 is TGCGCCAGCAGCGGTGACTCGAACTACGAGCAGTACTTC. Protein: CASSGDSNYEQYF.

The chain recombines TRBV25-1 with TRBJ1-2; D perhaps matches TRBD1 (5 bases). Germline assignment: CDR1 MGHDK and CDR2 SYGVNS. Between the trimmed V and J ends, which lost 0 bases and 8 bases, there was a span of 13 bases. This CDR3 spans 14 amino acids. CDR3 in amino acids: CASSEYRQTGGYTF. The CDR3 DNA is TGTGCCAGCAGTGAATATAGACAGACGGGCGGCTACACCTTC.

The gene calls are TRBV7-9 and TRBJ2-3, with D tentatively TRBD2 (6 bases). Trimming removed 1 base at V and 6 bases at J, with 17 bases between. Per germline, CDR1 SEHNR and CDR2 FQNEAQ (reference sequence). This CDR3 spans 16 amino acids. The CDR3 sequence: CASSLVGFSREDTQYF. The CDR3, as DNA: TGTGCCAGCAGCTTAGTGGGGTTCAGCCGGGAGGATACGCAGTATTTT. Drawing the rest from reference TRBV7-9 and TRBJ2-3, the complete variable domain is DTGVSQNPRHKITKRGQNVTFRCDPISEHNRLYWYRQTLGQGPEFLTYFQNEAQLEKSRLLSDRFSAERPKGSFSTLEIQRTEQGDSAMYLCASSLVGFSREDTQYFGPGTRLTVL.

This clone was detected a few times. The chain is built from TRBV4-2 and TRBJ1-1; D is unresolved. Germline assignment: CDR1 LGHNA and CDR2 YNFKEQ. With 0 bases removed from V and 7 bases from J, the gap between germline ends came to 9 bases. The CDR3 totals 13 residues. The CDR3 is CASSQEREVEAFF. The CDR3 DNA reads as TGTGCCAGCAGCCAAGAGCGGGAGGTTGAAGCTTTCTTT.

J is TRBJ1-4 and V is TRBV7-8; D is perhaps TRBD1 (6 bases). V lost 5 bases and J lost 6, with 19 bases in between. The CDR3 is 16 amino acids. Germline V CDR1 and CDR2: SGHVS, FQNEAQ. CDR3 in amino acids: CASSHPSREGDEKLFF. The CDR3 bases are TGTGCCAGCAGCCACCCGTCGCGAGAGGGGGATGAAAAACTGTTTTTT.

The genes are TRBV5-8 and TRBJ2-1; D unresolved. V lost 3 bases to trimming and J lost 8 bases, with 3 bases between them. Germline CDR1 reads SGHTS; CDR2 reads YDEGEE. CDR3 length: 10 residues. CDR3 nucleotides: TGTGCCAGCAGCTCGTATGAGCAGTTCTTC. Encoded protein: CASSSYEQFF.

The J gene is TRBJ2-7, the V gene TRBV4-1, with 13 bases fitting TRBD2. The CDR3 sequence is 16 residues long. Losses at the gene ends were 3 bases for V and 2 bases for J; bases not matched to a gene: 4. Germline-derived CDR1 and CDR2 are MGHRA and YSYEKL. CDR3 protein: CASSQWTSGSTYEQYF. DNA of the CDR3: TGCGCCAGCAGCCAGTGGACTAGCGGGAGTACCTACGAGCAGTACTTC.

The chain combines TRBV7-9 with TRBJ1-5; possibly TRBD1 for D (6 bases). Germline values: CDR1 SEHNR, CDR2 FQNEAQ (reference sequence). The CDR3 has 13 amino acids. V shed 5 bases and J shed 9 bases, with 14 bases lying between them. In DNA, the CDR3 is TGTGCCAGCAGCCCTATTACAGGGACGCCCCAGCATTTT. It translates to CASSPITGTPQHF.

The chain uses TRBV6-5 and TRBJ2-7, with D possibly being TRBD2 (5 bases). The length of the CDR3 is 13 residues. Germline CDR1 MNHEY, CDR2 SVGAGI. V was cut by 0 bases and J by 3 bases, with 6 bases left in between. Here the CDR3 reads CASSYSAGYEQYF. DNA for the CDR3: TGTGCCAGCAGTTACTCGGCGGGCTACGAGCAGTACTTC.

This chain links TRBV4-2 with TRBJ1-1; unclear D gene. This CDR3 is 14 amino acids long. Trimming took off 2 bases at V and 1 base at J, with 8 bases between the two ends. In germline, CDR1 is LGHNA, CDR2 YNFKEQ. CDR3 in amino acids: CASSQSRGNTEAFF. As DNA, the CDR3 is TGTGCCAGCAGCCAAAGTAGAGGGAACACTGAAGCTTTCTTT.

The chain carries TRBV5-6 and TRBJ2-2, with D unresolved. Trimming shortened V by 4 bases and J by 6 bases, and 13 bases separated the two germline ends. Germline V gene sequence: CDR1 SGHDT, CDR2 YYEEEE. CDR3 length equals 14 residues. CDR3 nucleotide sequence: TGTGCCAGCAGCCGTGGGTCTGGGCCCGGGGAGCTGTTTTTT. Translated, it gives CASSRGSGPGELFF.

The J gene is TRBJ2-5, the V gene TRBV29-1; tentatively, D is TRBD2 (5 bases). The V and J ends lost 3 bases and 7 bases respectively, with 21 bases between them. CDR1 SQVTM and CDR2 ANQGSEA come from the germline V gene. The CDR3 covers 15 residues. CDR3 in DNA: TGCAGCGTTGATGATCTCAGAGGCGAAGAGGGGACCCAGTACTTC. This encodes CSVDDLRGEEGTQYF.

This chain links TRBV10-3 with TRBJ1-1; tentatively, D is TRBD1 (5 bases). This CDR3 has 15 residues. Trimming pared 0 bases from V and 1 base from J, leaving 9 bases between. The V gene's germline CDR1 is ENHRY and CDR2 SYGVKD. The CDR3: CAISESTGGNTEAFF. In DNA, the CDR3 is TGTGCCATCAGTGAGTCAACGGGGGGGAACACTGAAGCTTTCTTT.

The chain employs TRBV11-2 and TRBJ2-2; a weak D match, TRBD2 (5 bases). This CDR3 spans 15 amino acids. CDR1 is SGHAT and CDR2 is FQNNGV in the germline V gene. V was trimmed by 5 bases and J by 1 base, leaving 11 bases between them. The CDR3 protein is CASSTSEGNTGELFF. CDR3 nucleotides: TGTGCCAGCAGCACCTCAGAGGGGAACACCGGGGAGCTGTTTTTT. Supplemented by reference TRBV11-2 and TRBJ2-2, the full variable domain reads EAGVAQSPRYKIIEKRQSVAFWCNPISGHATLYWYQQILGQGPKLLIQFQNNGVVDDSQLPKDRFSAERLKGVDSTLKIQPAKLEDSAVYLCASSTSEGNTGELFFGEGSRLTVL.

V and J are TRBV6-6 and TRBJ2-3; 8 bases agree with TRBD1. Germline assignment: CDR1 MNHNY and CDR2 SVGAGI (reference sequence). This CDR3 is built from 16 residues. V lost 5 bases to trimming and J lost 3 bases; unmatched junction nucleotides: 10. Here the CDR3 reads CASSPIIRQGTDTQYF. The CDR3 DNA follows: TGTGCCAGCAGTCCCATAATTCGACAGGGGACAGATACGCAGTATTTT.